This TCR beta chain was profiled in a study of blood T cell repertoires in COVID-19. Study in general: Acute-phase and convalescent COVID-19 samples originated in the United States, Italy and Spain. From T cells, B-cell-depleted T cells, or PBMCs came the material, which was cDNA or gDNA.

The CDR3 consists of 12 residues. Germline V gives CDR1 GTSNPN, CDR2 SVGIG (reference sequence). Between the trimmed V and J ends, which lost 8 bases and 2 bases, there was a span of 10 bases. How the authors handled the data: Reference gene primer amplification in the assay estimated nucleated cell counts. Sequencing was performed with immunoSEQ multiplex PCR; in TCRdb, only in-frame clones are kept and a portion is missing. Clone size and V and J calls were adopted from that table, with D and trimming inferred from the DNA. The top ten hold 3% to 4% of the sample, which has roughly 250,000 clones, approximately 79% seen once.

The TCR comes from a woman in her thirties or forties with active or convalescent COVID-19. The sequenced sample consisted of peripheral blood. The V gene is TRBV30, the J gene TRBJ1-3, with a possible D match to TRBD1 (6 bases). CDR3: CAGPGAGNTIYF. The CDR3 DNA reads TGTGCCGGCCCAGGGGCTGGAAACACCATATATTTT.